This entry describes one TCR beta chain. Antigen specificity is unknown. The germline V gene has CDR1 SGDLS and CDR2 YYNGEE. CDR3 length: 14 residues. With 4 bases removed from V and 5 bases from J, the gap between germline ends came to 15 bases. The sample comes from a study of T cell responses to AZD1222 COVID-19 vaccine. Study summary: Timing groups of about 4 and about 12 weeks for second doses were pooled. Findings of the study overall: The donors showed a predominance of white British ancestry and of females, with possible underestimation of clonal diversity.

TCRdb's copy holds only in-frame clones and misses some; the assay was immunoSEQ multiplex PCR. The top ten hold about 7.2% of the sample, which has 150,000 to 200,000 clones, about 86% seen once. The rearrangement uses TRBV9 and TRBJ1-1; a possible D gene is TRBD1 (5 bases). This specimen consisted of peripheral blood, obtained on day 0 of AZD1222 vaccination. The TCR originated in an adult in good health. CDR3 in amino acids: CASSSGLRETEAFF. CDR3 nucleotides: TGTGCCAGCAGCTCGGGGCTGAGGGAAACTGAAGCTTTCTTT.